This T cell receptor (beta chain) was identified in a study of cytomegalovirus exposure and HLA in healthy donors. About the study: Within an early data release were approximately 85 million unique TCRs drawn from HLA-typed donors. Regarding the study as a whole: Available immune exposure information covered CMV serostatus only. In all likelihood, a cluster of highly shared sequence variants was a sequencing artifact.

As concerns this clone: The antigen remains undetermined.

Both 60 Vbeta primers and 13 Jbeta primers went into the PCR. Clones were read by immunoSEQ multiplex PCR, and TCRdb kept only the in-frame ones, dropping some. The sample data list approximately 130,000 clones. After removal of 2 bases from V and 6 bases from J, the junction contained 7 bases not matched to a gene. There are 14 residues in the CDR3. Germline values: CDR1 KGHSH, CDR2 LQKENI. This chain uses TRBV18 with TRBJ2-7, with 7 bases identical to TRBD1. Sample: PBMCs. The origin of this receptor is a woman aged 55-75 years in good health and CMV-seronegative. In DNA, the CDR3 is TGTGCCAGCTCACCAACAGGGGCAGGGGGCGAGCAGTACTTC. It specifies CASSPTGAGGEQYF.